These 32 T cell receptor beta chains originate from one sample sequenced in a study of T-cell reconstitution after alpha-beta-depleted transplantation in children. TCRbeta library preparation incorporated unique molecular identifiers. In TCRdb, the PCR reads were re-called with MiXCR into one record per CDR3 protein. The sample holds 70,000 to 95,000 distinct CDR3 sequences; roughly 15% are singletons and the top ten take 15% to 20%. This sample comprised PBMCs, mostly from graft donor cells, obtained 180 days after TCRalphabeta/CD19-depleted stem cell transplant. These receptors all come from a male patient aged 2-15 years who had a stem cell transplant for acute lymphoblastic leukemia, so the T cells may come from the graft donor.

The chain recombines TRBV6-2 or TRBV6-3 with TRBJ1-1; D is ambiguous. The CDR3 sequence is 15 residues long. Germline V gene sequence: CDR1 MNHEY, CDR2 SVGEGT. V lost 6 bases and J 0 bases, leaving 14 bases between the germline ends. The CDR3: CASRRHGYMNTEAFF. As DNA, the CDR3 is TGTGCCAGCAGACGCCACGGATACATGAACACTGAAGCTTTCTTT.

This clonotype was recorded a few times. This chain uses TRBV12-3 or TRBV12-4 with TRBJ2-6; the D call may be TRBD1 or TRBD2 (5 bases each). The V end lost 3 bases, the J end lost 0 bases, and 6 bases lay between the germline ends. The CDR3 contains 15 residues. The CDR3 DNA is TGTGCCAGCAGTTTGGGGGTCTCTGGGGCCAACGTCCTGACTTTC. Translating it yields CASSLGVSGANVLTF.

This clonotype was found a few times. The gene calls are TRBV5-6 and TRBJ2-1, with D unclear. The CDR3 has 15 residues. Trimming cost V 2 bases and J 3 bases, with 12 bases left between them. Germline V CDR1 and CDR2: SGHDT, YYEEEE. This CDR3 is CASSFGGTGYNEQFF. The CDR3 nucleotides are TGTGCCAGCAGCTTTGGCGGTACCGGCTACAATGAGCAGTTCTTC.

The gene calls are TRBV10-3 and TRBJ2-5, with unresolved D. Looked up from germline, CDR1 is ENHRY and CDR2 is SYGVKD. Trimming pared 0 bases from V and 2 bases from J, leaving 7 bases between. The CDR3 has 14 amino acids. This chain's CDR3 is CAISESQVQETQYF. For the CDR3, the DNA is TGTGCCATCAGTGAGTCGCAAGTGCAAGAGACCCAGTACTTC.

As concerns this clonotype: This may be a read error: a much more frequent sequence differs by one nucleotide. Without the conserved terminal phenylalanine or tryptophan, this CDR3 likely stems from a read error. The chain carries TRBV5-1 and TRBJ2-7; possibly TRBD2 for D (6 bases). Trimming took 0 bases from V and 4 from J, leaving 11 bases between them. Germline V CDR1 and CDR2: SGHRS, YFSETQ. The CDR3 consists of 14 residues. The CDR3 loop is CASSLVAGTYEQYY. The DNA of the CDR3 is TGCGCCAGCAGCTTGGTGGCAGGGACTTACGAGCAGTACTAC.

In its sample, this clonotype was seen many times. The chain carries TRBV4-3 and TRBJ1-2; the D is unclear. CDR1 LGHNA and CDR2 YSLEER come from the germline V gene. Trimming cost V 0 bases and J 0 bases, with 14 bases left between them. There are 17 residues in the CDR3. CDR3 coding DNA: TGCGCCAGCAGCCAAGATCGGGCACTCTGGGCTAACTATGGCTACACCTTC. Its protein is CASSQDRALWANYGYTF.

Only a few counts were recorded for this clonotype. The chain is built from TRBV4-3 and TRBJ1-1; D is undetermined. CDR1 and CDR2 from the germline V gene are LGHNA and YSLEER. Trimming removed 0 bases at V and 6 bases at J, with 26 bases between. The CDR3 has 19 residues. CDR3 sequence (DNA): TGCGCCAGCAGCCAAGATCGCCAGCCACGATCCCCAGTTGTAGCTGAAGCTTTCTTT. Translation: CASSQDRQPRSPVVAEAFF.

For this clonotype: One junction end does not reproduce the germline sequence, and a read error may be involved. This chain uses TRBV20-1 with TRBJ2-1, with TRBD2 identical over 9 bases. Germline CDR1 is DFQATT and CDR2 is SNEGSKA (reference sequence). The CDR3 is 15 amino acids. The CDR3 spells CSAGPSSGAGDEQFF. CDR3 DNA sequence: TGTAGTGCTGGCCCGTCTAGCGGGGCTGGCGATGAGCAGTTCTTC.

This clonotype was detected only a few times. The genes are TRBV6-5 and TRBJ2-1; D perhaps matches TRBD1 (6 bases). The V end was cut by 0 bases, the J end by 6 bases, with 15 bases between. This CDR3 is built from 16 residues. The germline V gene has CDR1 MNHEY and CDR2 SVGAGI. For the CDR3, the DNA is TGTGCCAGCAGTTACTCAAGGCTCTCCAGGGGCAATGAGCAGTTCTTC. This encodes CASSYSRLSRGNEQFF.

This chain's CDR3 is CASSLREGSNQPQHF. DNA for the CDR3: TGTGCCAGCAGCTTAAGGGAAGGGAGCAATCAGCCCCAGCATTTT. The chain carries TRBV7-8 and TRBJ1-5; D ambiguous. V was pared by 2 bases and J by 1 base, with 9 bases between. Germline V lookup: CDR1 SGHVS, CDR2 FQNEAQ. This CDR3 is 15 amino acids long.

This chain links TRBV4-3 with TRBJ1-1; TRBD1 is a possible D gene (5 bases). Germline CDR1 reads LGHNA; CDR2 reads YSLEER. Trimming removed 1 base from V and 4 bases from J, with 7 bases in between. CDR3 length: 13 residues. CDR3 amino acids: CASSQAGTTEAFF. The DNA of the CDR3 is TGCGCCAGCAGCCAAGCAGGGACCACTGAAGCTTTCTTT.

This clonotype was picked up many times. The CDR3 here is CASSQGTNGYTF. CDR3 sequence (DNA): TGTGCCAGCAGCCAAGGAACAAACGGCTACACCTTC. The chain joins TRBV4-2 to TRBJ1-2; D gene uncertain. V gave up 1 base and J gave up 8 bases, with 8 bases separating them. The CDR3 has 12 residues. Germline CDR1 is LGHNA and CDR2 is YNFKEQ.

The V gene is TRBV7-9, the J gene TRBJ2-5; 8 nucleotides line up with TRBD1. CDR1 is SEHNR, CDR2 FQNEAQ, per germline (reference sequence). This CDR3 is 16 amino acids long. The V segment lost 5 bases and the J segment 4 bases; nucleotides outside the gene matches: 12. CDR3 loop: CASSPRDRIVLETQYF. The CDR3 nucleotides read TGTGCCAGCAGCCCACGGGACAGGATCGTTCTAGAGACCCAGTACTTC.

In this sample, this clonotype turned up a few times. The chain is built from TRBV11-2 and TRBJ2-7; 12 bases agree with TRBD1. The CDR3 spans 15 residues. Looked up from germline, CDR1 is SGHAT and CDR2 is FQNNGV. With 4 bases clipped from V and 5 bases from J, the junction kept 6 bases outside the gene matches. The DNA for the CDR3 is TGTGCCAGCAGCTCCTCCGGGACAGGGGGCCACGAGCAGTACTTC. This sequence encodes CASSSSGTGGHEQYF.

This clonotype was recorded many times. The gene calls are TRBV4-2 and TRBJ2-3; possible D gene TRBD1, 6 bases. Trimming pared 1 base from V and 0 bases from J, leaving 11 bases between. This CDR3 spans 16 amino acids. From germline, CDR1 is LGHNA and CDR2 YNFKEQ. DNA for the CDR3: TGTGCCAGCAGCCAAGGGGCCAGGGGAAGCACAGATACGCAGTATTTT. This sequence encodes CASSQGARGSTDTQYF.

This chain joins TRBV7-9 and TRBJ2-3; 7 bases map to TRBD1. Germline assignment: CDR1 SEHNR and CDR2 FQNEAQ (reference sequence). The CDR3 loop spans 13 amino acids. With 5 bases clipped from V and 10 bases from J, the junction kept 9 bases outside the gene matches. The CDR3 region has the DNA TGTGCCAGCAGCCGTGACTGGACAGGCCCGCAGTATTTT. This codes for CASSRDWTGPQYF.

The V gene is TRBV27, the J gene TRBJ1-2; no reliable D call. Between the trimmed V and J ends, which lost 4 bases and 2 bases, there was a span of 17 bases. CDR1 MNHEY and CDR2 SMNVEV come from the germline V gene (reference sequence). CDR3 size: 16 residues. CDR3 sequence: CASSYTMYGDNYGYTF. The CDR3 bases are TGTGCCAGCAGTTACACGATGTATGGAGACAACTATGGCTACACCTTC.

J is TRBJ2-1 and V is TRBV28, with TRBD2 identical over 13 bases. Germline CDR1 MDHEN, CDR2 SYDVKM. V was pared by 3 bases and J by 1 base, with 0 bases of the junction left unmatched. The CDR3 spans 16 residues. CDR3 nucleotides: TGTGCCAGCAGTTTGGGACTAGCGGGGTCCTACAATGAGCAGTTCTTC. Translated, it gives CASSLGLAGSYNEQFF.

This clonotype occurred a few times. The chain employs TRBV29-1 and TRBJ2-7, with D unclear. The CDR3 is 10 amino acids. Germline loops: CDR1 SQVTM, CDR2 ANQGSEA. V dropped 4 bases and J dropped 3 bases, with 4 bases sitting between them. In nucleotides, the CDR3 is TGCAGCGTTGTGGGCTACGAGCAGTACTTC. Amino acid sequence: CSVVGYEQYF.

This clonotype has just a few counts. The chain carries TRBV6-1 and TRBJ2-7; D possibly corresponds to TRBD1 (6 bases). Per the germline V gene, CDR1 is MNHNS and CDR2 is SASEGT. V was pared by 6 bases and J by 2 bases, with 14 bases between. The CDR3 is 14 residues long. CDR3 sequence (DNA): TGTGCCAGCAGCGGGCGGACAGTCGCCTACGAGCAGTACTTC. It translates to CASSGRTVAYEQYF.

This clonotype was seen a handful of times. The gene calls are TRBV5-1 and TRBJ1-5; the D gene is possibly TRBD1 (6 bases). Germline V lookup: CDR1 SGHRS, CDR2 YFSETQ. The CDR3 is 15 residues long. V lost 5 bases to trimming and J lost 0 bases, with 12 bases between them. CDR3 nucleotides: TGCGCCAGCAGGCTCGGGACAAATAGCAATCAGCCCCAGCATTTT. Its protein is CASRLGTNSNQPQHF.

The V gene is TRBV10-3, the J gene TRBJ2-3; weak D call: TRBD1 (5 bases). Trimming pared 7 bases from V and 5 bases from J, leaving 7 bases between. Germline CDR1 and CDR2: ENHRY and SYGVKD. The CDR3 is 11 residues long. CDR3 protein: CAIKGVDTQYF. The CDR3 DNA is TGTGCCATCAAAGGGGTAGATACGCAGTATTTT.

The table lists this clonotype with a few counts. This sequence joins TRBV3-1 and TRBJ2-2; 8 bases agree with TRBD1. The CDR3 spans 15 residues. The V gene end was trimmed by 2 bases and the J gene end by 6 bases; junction bases not matched to a gene: 5. CDR1 LGHDT and CDR2 YNNKEL come from the germline V gene (reference sequence). This CDR3 reads CASSQRTGWSGELFF. CDR3 DNA sequence: TGTGCCAGCAGCCAAAGGACAGGGTGGTCCGGGGAGCTGTTTTTT.

This clonotype showed up just a few times. V and J are TRBV20-1 and TRBJ1-2, with D hard to call. This CDR3 comprises 15 residues. CDR1 and CDR2 from the germline V gene are DFQATT and SNEGSKA (reference sequence). V lost 0 bases, J lost 5 bases, and 16 bases lay in between. CDR3: CSARDGSRLDYGYTF. CDR3 DNA sequence: TGCAGTGCTAGAGATGGTTCCAGGCTGGATTATGGCTACACCTTC.

The V gene is TRBV12-5, the J gene TRBJ2-7; TRBD2 is a possible D gene (5 bases). This CDR3 comprises 15 residues. V lost 0 bases and J lost 3, with 12 bases in between. Germline V lookup: CDR1 LGHNT, CDR2 FRNRAP. The CDR3 DNA reads as TGTGCTAGTGGTTTGGTAAATTCGAGGGACTACGAGCAGTACTTC. Protein product: CASGLVNSRDYEQYF. The variable domain in full, with the rest retrieved from reference TRBV12-5 and TRBJ2-7, is DARVTQTPRHKVTEMGQEVTMRCQPILGHNTVFWYRQTMMQGLELLAYFRNRAPLDDSGMPKDRFSAEMPDATLATLKIQPSEPRDSAVYFCASGLVNSRDYEQYFGPGTRLTVT.

This clonotype was counted a few times. Given a much more abundant clone one base away, this may be a read error. The chain is built from TRBV7-9 and TRBJ2-3; 14 nucleotides line up with TRBD2. This CDR3 has 17 amino acids. Germline values: CDR1 SEHNR, CDR2 FQNEAQ (reference sequence). In DNA, the CDR3 is TGTGCCGGCAGCTTAGGGGCGACTAGCGGGGGGGAAGATACGCAGTATTTT. It codes for CAGSLGATSGGEDTQYF.

This clonotype was seen a handful of times. This CDR3 is CASSLWSEPINQPQHF. Written as DNA, the CDR3 is TGTGCCAGCAGCTTGTGGTCAGAGCCAATAAATCAGCCCCAGCATTTT. The chain employs TRBV5-6 and TRBJ1-5, with D unresolved. V was shortened by 1 base and J by 4 bases, with 15 bases between the two germline ends. CDR3 size: 16 residues. CDR1 is SGHDT and CDR2 is YYEEEE in the germline V gene.

The CDR3 protein is CASSFQGGPKETQYF. CDR3 coding DNA: TGTGCCAGCAGCTTCCAGGGGGGACCGAAAGAGACCCAGTACTTC. V usage is TRBV7-9 and J usage is TRBJ2-5; D might be TRBD1 (7 bases). There are 15 residues in the CDR3. The germline V and J ends were trimmed by 3 bases and 3 bases, with 14 bases remaining between them. The germline V gene has CDR1 SEHNR and CDR2 FQNEAQ (reference sequence).

J is TRBJ2-2 and V is TRBV12-3 or TRBV12-4; 9 nucleotides match TRBD1. This CDR3 has 16 amino acids. Trimming cost V 6 bases and J 5 bases; bases outside gene matches: 10. CDR3 region: CASSKTGGAGTGELFF. In nucleotides, the CDR3 is TGTGCCAGCAGCAAAACAGGGGGCGCGGGAACCGGGGAGCTGTTTTTT.

The V gene is TRBV20-1, the J gene TRBJ2-3; 9 positions match TRBD2. Losses at the gene ends were 5 bases for V and 1 base for J; bases not matched to a gene: 1. Germline loops: CDR1 DFQATT, CDR2 SNEGSKA (reference sequence). The length of the CDR3 is 13 residues. CDR3 sequence (DNA): TGCAGTGCTTCTAGCGGGGGCACAGATACGCAGTATTTT. Translated: CSASSGGTDTQYF.

This clonotype was counted between two and nine times. The chain uses TRBV14 and TRBJ1-2; the D is unclear. Looked up from germline, CDR1 is SGHDN and CDR2 is FVKESK. The CDR3 is 14 amino acids. V was trimmed by 0 bases and J by 6 bases, leaving 11 bases between them. The CDR3 loop reads CASSQDLFGNGYTF. Written as DNA, the CDR3 is TGTGCCAGCAGCCAAGACCTATTTGGGAATGGCTACACCTTC.

This clonotype was detected only a few times. The chain joins TRBV7-9 to TRBJ1-1; 8 nucleotides line up with TRBD1. The CDR3 consists of 14 residues. V gave up 0 bases and J gave up 7 bases; unmatched junction bases: 4. Germline V gene lookup returns CDR1 SEHNR and CDR2 FQNEAQ (reference sequence). The CDR3 loop is CASSLATGGIEAFF. The CDR3 bases are TGTGCCAGCAGCTTAGCCACAGGGGGAATTGAAGCTTTCTTT.